Presented here are 14 T cell receptor beta chains from one specimen sequenced in a study of naive CD8 T cells in extremely preterm neonates. Only in-frame clones appear in the TCRdb table, and some are missing; sequencing was by immunoSEQ multiplex PCR. In the table there are over 4,500 clones, approximately 97% of which are singletons. The sample consisted of naive CD8+ T cells from blood. The receptors come from a human donor in good health.

In its sample, this clone was seen once. The chain combines TRBV7-2 with TRBJ2-5, with D possibly TRBD1 on 6 matching bases. V was pared by 4 bases and J by 2 bases, with 11 bases between. Germline CDR1 SGHTA, CDR2 FQGNSA. The CDR3 consists of 14 residues. CDR3 sequence reads: CASSWGQTQETQYF. The CDR3 DNA reads as TGTGCCAGCAGCTGGGGACAAACACAAGAGACCCAGTACTTC. Complete variable domain (other parts from reference TRBV7-2 and TRBJ2-5): GAGVSQSPSNKVTEKGKDVELRCDPISGHTALYWYRQSLGQGLEFLIYFQGNSAPDKSGLPSDRFSAERTGGSVSTLTIQRTQQEDSAVYLCASSWGQTQETQYFGPGTRLLVL.

This chain uses TRBV20-1 with TRBJ1-3; D is perhaps TRBD1 (5 bases). Germline V gives CDR1 DFQATT, CDR2 SNEGSKA (reference sequence). CDR3 length: 11 amino acids. The germline V and J ends were trimmed by 2 bases and 9 bases, with 8 bases remaining between them. The CDR3 DNA is TGCAGTGCTAGACGGGGGAGCACCATATATTTT. Protein product: CSARRGSTIYF.

The rearrangement joins TRBV28 to TRBJ1-3; possibly TRBD1 for D (5 bases). The V end lost 8 bases, the J end lost 7 bases, and 6 bases lay between the germline ends. The CDR3 has 10 amino acids. Germline V CDR1 and CDR2: MDHEN, SYDVKM. This CDR3 reads CASGGNTIYF. The CDR3 bases are TGTGCCAGCGGGGGGAACACCATATATTTT.

The chain carries TRBV29-1 and TRBJ1-5, with 8 bases lining up with TRBD1. Germline V gene lookup returns CDR1 SQVTM and CDR2 ANQGSEA. After removal of 6 bases from V and 5 bases from J, the junction contained 9 bases not matched to a gene. The length of the CDR3 is 14 residues. The CDR3 DNA reads TGCAGCGTCCGACAGGGGACTCCCGATCAGCCCCAGCATTTT. Its protein product is CSVRQGTPDQPQHF.

J is TRBJ1-4 and V is TRBV12-2; the listed D gene, TRBD1, was not tested against the DNA. TRBV12-2 is listed as a pseudogene. The CDR3 loop spans 14 amino acids. The DNA of the CDR3 is TGTGCAAGTCGCCCTGGGACAGGGGAAGAAAAACTGTTTTTT. Residues: CASRPGTGEEKLFF.

The chain links TRBV11-2 to TRBJ1-1, with D perhaps TRBD1 (6 bases). V shed 4 bases and J shed 1 base, with 13 bases lying between them. This CDR3 contains 15 residues. CDR1 is SGHAT and CDR2 is FQNNGV in the germline V gene. The CDR3 sequence: CASSSTQGSNTEAFF. The CDR3, as DNA: TGTGCCAGCAGCTCGACACAGGGCTCGAACACTGAAGCTTTCTTT.

The chain links TRBV6-5 to TRBJ1-5; TRBD1 might be the D (5 bases). Per the germline V gene, CDR1 is MNHEY and CDR2 is SVGAGI. The CDR3 sequence is 15 residues long. The V gene lost 0 bases and the J gene lost 3 bases, with 9 bases spanning the gap. CDR3 sequence reads: CASSYSAGLNQPQHF. DNA of the CDR3: TGTGCCAGCAGTTACTCGGCGGGGCTCAATCAGCCCCAGCATTTT.

The chain combines TRBV19 with TRBJ2-7; 14 bases line up with TRBD2. The germline CDR1 and CDR2 sequences are LNHDA and SQIVND (reference sequence). The CDR3 extends over 13 amino acids. The ends lost 5 bases at V and 11 bases at J; junction bases unmatched: 5. DNA for the CDR3: TGTGCCAGTAGTCGACTAGCGGGGGGGCGAAAGTACTTC. Its protein is CASSRLAGGRKYF.

The chain uses TRBV7-9 and TRBJ2-5, with 8 bases lining up with TRBD1. Germline V gives CDR1 SEHNR, CDR2 FQNEAQ (reference sequence). V lost 5 bases and J lost 5; bases outside the gene matches: 7. This CDR3 spans 14 amino acids. CDR3 sequence: CASSPGQGRETQYF. In DNA form, the CDR3 reads TGTGCCAGCAGCCCTGGACAGGGACGGGAGACCCAGTACTTC.

The chain carries TRBV19 and TRBJ1-2; tentatively, D is TRBD1 (6 bases). The germline CDR1 and CDR2 sequences are LNHDA and SQIVND (reference sequence). Trimming removed 7 bases at V and 5 bases at J, with 17 bases between. The length of the CDR3 is 14 residues. The CDR3 region is CASIRGDKTYGYTF. CDR3 sequence (DNA): TGTGCCAGTATTCGAGGGGACAAGACTTATGGCTACACCTTC.

The chain carries TRBV19 and TRBJ1-4; 10 bases line up with TRBD1. CDR1 and CDR2 (germline): LNHDA, SQIVND (reference sequence). The CDR3 runs 14 residues. Trimming at V came to 8 bases and at J to 6 bases, leaving 6 bases not matched to a gene. Written as DNA, the CDR3 is TGTGCCAGTCGACAGGGGGCAGGAGATGAAAAACTGTTTTTT. This encodes CASRQGAGDEKLFF.

The V call is TRBV5-1, the J call TRBJ2-2; TRBD1 is a possible D gene (6 bases). V lost 4 bases to trimming and J lost 1 base, with 11 bases between them. The CDR3 runs to 15 residues. Germline values: CDR1 SGHRS, CDR2 YFSETQ. The CDR3 protein is CASSLTRGNTGELFF. The CDR3 region has the DNA TGCGCCAGCAGCCTCACCAGGGGGAACACCGGGGAGCTGTTTTTT. Filled out from reference TRBV5-1 and TRBJ2-2, the complete variable domain reads KAGVTQTPRYLIKTRGQQVTLSCSPISGHRSVSWYQQTPGQGLQFLFEYFSETQRNKGNFPGRFSGRQFSNSRSEMNVSTLELGDSALYLCASSLTRGNTGELFFGEGSRLTVL.

In this sample, this clone turned up a few times. The chain couples TRBV6-5 to TRBJ2-7, with D possibly TRBD2 on 5 matching bases. Germline CDR1 reads MNHEY; CDR2 reads SVGAGI. Trimming removed 8 bases at V and 5 bases at J, with 13 bases between. The CDR3 is 12 amino acids. In DNA form, the CDR3 reads TGTGCCAGCCCACGGGGAACCCACGAGCAGTACTTC. Translating it yields CASPRGTHEQYF.

There are a few counts of this clone. The chain has TRBV7-9 and TRBJ1-5; perhaps TRBD1 as D (5 bases). V gave up 0 bases and J gave up 6 bases, with 9 bases separating them. Germline V gene lookup returns CDR1 SEHNR and CDR2 FQNEAQ (reference sequence). The CDR3 runs 14 residues. The CDR3 spells CASSLAGATQPQHF. CDR3 nucleotides: TGTGCCAGCAGCTTAGCAGGGGCGACTCAGCCCCAGCATTTT. Using reference TRBV7-9 and TRBJ1-5 for the parts outside the CDR3, the full variable domain is DTGVSQNPRHKITKRGQNVTFRCDPISEHNRLYWYRQTLGQGPEFLTYFQNEAQLEKSRLLSDRFSAERPKGSFSTLEIQRTEQGDSAMYLCASSLAGATQPQHFGDGTRLSIL.